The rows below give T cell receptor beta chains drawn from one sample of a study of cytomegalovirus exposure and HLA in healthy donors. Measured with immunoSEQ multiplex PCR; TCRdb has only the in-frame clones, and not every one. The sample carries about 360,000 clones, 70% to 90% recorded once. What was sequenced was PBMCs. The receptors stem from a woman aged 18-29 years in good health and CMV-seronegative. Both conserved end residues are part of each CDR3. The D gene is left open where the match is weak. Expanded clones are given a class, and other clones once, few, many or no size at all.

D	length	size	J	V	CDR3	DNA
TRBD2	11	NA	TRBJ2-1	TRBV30	CAWTGTIGLFF	TGTGCCTGGACCGGGACTATTGGTTTGTTCTTC
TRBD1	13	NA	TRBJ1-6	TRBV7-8	CASSQRQGSPLHF	TGTGCCAGCAGCCAACGACAGGGATCTCCCCTCCACTTT
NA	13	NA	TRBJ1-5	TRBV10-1	CASSEDLGQPQHF	TGCGCCAGCAGTGAGGATCTAGGTCAGCCCCAGCATTTT
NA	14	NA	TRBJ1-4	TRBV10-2	CASSESWASEKLFF	TGCGCCAGCAGTGAGTCATGGGCTTCCGAAAAACTGTTTTTT
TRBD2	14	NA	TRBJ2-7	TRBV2	CASRRLAGGQEQYF	TGTGCCAGCAGGAGGCTAGCGGGAGGACAGGAGCAGTACTTC
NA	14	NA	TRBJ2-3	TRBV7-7	CASSPGPSTDTQYF	TGTGCCAGCAGCCCAGGGCCTAGCACAGATACGCAGTATTTT
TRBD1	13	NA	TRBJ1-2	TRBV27	CASSPRTGNGYTF	TGTGCCAGCAGCCCAAGGACAGGAAATGGCTACACCTTC
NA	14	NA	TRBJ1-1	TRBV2	CASSETTQGTEAFF	TGTGCCAGCAGTGAAACAACCCAGGGCACTGAAGCTTTCTTT
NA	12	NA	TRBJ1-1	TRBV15	CATSRTTVEAFF	TGTGCCACCAGCAGAACGACAGTTGAAGCTTTCTTT
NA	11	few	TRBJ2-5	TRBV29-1	CSVEGGETQYF	TGCAGCGTTGAAGGGGGCGAGACCCAGTACTTC
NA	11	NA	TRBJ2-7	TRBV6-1	CASIVPGEQYF	TGTGCCAGCATCGTCCCAGGCGAGCAGTACTTC
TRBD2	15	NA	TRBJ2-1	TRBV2	CASSEPGGPSPEQFF	TGTGCCAGCAGTGAACCGGGGGGGCCGTCACCTGAGCAGTTCTTC